Below are 11 T cell receptor beta chains sequenced from a single sample in a study of cytomegalovirus exposure and HLA in healthy donors. The PCR used 60 Vbeta and 13 Jbeta primers. Clones were sequenced by immunoSEQ multiplex PCR, and TCRdb holds only the in-frame ones, with some missing. The table shows roughly 150,000 clones, with more than 60% occurring only once. The sample consisted of PBMCs. Receptors were obtained from a man aged 25-45 years in good health and CMV-seropositive.

In the case of this clone: Relative to the germline gene, one junction end is altered; a read error may explain this. The genes are TRBV30 and TRBJ1-1; D unresolved. Germline V lookup: CDR1 GTSNPN, CDR2 SVGIG (reference sequence). This CDR3 has 10 residues. The CDR3 spells CAWKTWREVF. The CDR3 coding sequence is TGTGCCTGGAAAACCTGGAGGGAGGTCTTT.

A few counts support this clone. The chain employs TRBV9 and TRBJ2-1; 11 nucleotides line up with TRBD2. Germline trimming cut 5 bases from V and 5 bases from J; bases unmatched to any gene: 3. This CDR3 is built from 14 residues. The V gene's germline CDR1 is SGDLS and CDR2 YYNGEE. DNA for the CDR3: TGTGCCAGCAGACCGGGACTAGCGGACAATGAGCAGTTCTTC. This sequence encodes CASRPGLADNEQFF.

The chain joins TRBV7-9 to TRBJ1-1; unclear D gene. CDR1 and CDR2 from the germline V gene are SEHNR and FQNEAQ (reference sequence). This CDR3 is 13 amino acids long. V was shortened by 5 bases and J by 3 bases, with 10 bases between the two germline ends. CDR3 residues: CASSPREDTEAFF. The CDR3 DNA sequence: TGTGCCAGCAGCCCTAGGGAGGACACTGAAGCTTTCTTT.

This chain connects TRBV28 to TRBJ2-7; 10 nucleotides match TRBD2. CDR1 and CDR2 (germline): MDHEN, SYDVKM. CDR3 length: 14 amino acids. With V trimmed by 6 bases and J by 6 bases, 8 bases remained unmatched. DNA for the CDR3: TGTGCCAGCAGCCTACTAGCGGGGAGTGGCGAGCAGTACTTC. Translated: CASSLLAGSGEQYF.

The chain joins TRBV11-2 to TRBJ1-1; TRBD1 is a possible D gene (5 bases). Trimming removed 4 bases from V and 0 bases from J, with 24 bases in between. In germline, CDR1 is SGHAT, CDR2 FQNNGV. CDR3 size: 19 residues. The CDR3 is CASSSQIPGQKFMNTEAFF. CDR3 DNA: TGTGCCAGCAGCTCCCAAATTCCAGGACAAAAGTTTATGAACACTGAAGCTTTCTTT.

The rearrangement links TRBV7-2 to TRBJ2-1; the D is unclear. With 4 bases removed from V and 8 bases from J, the gap between germline ends came to 6 bases. CDR1 is SGHTA, CDR2 FQGNSA, per germline. The CDR3 has 11 amino acids. CDR3 amino acids: CASSSPYEQFF. In DNA form, the CDR3 reads TGTGCCAGCAGCTCCCCCTATGAGCAGTTCTTC.

The gene calls are TRBV7-3 and TRBJ1-1; 7 positions match TRBD1. CDR1 is SGHTA, CDR2 FQGTGA, per germline. The CDR3 consists of 15 residues. With V trimmed by 2 bases and J by 6 bases, 9 bases remained unmatched. The DNA of the CDR3 is TGTGCCAGCAGCTTAGGAGGGACAGCGAGGGCTGAAGCTTTCTTT. As protein: CASSLGGTARAEAFF.

The chain joins TRBV6-1 to TRBJ2-1, with TRBD1 matching 7 bases. CDR3 size: 11 residues. Losses at the gene ends were 8 bases for V and 8 bases for J; bases not matched to a gene: 3. The germline V gene has CDR1 MNHNS and CDR2 SASEGT. In DNA, the CDR3 is TGTGCCAGCCCAACAGGGGATGAGCAGTTCTTC. It yields the protein CASPTGDEQFF.

The V gene is TRBV7-8, the J gene TRBJ2-7, with TRBD1 identical over 8 bases. Germline lookup yields CDR1 SGHVS and CDR2 FQNEAQ. V was pared by 5 bases and J by 4 bases, with 7 bases of the junction left unmatched. The CDR3 totals 14 residues. In DNA form, the CDR3 reads TGTGCCAGCAGCCCCGACAGGGGTGTATACGAGCAGTACTTC. This gives the protein CASSPDRGVYEQYF.

This clone was seen only once. This chain uses TRBV11-2 with TRBJ2-5, with D unresolved. Germline V lookup: CDR1 SGHAT, CDR2 FQNNGV. Trimming left V 1 base short and J 5 bases short, with 5 bases between. The length of the CDR3 is 12 residues. CDR3 in DNA: TGTGCCAGCAGCTTAGGTTCTGAGACCCAGTACTTC. Its protein is CASSLGSETQYF.

The chain combines TRBV28 with TRBJ2-7; 11 bases are a match to TRBD2. The junction had 12 bases not matched to a gene; V was cut back by 3 bases and J by 5 bases. Per the germline V gene, CDR1 is MDHEN and CDR2 is SYDVKM. This CDR3 region has 17 residues. The CDR3 here is CASSLTSGMVIKDEQYF. CDR3 in DNA: TGTGCCAGCAGTTTGACTAGCGGGATGGTAATAAAGGACGAGCAGTACTTC.